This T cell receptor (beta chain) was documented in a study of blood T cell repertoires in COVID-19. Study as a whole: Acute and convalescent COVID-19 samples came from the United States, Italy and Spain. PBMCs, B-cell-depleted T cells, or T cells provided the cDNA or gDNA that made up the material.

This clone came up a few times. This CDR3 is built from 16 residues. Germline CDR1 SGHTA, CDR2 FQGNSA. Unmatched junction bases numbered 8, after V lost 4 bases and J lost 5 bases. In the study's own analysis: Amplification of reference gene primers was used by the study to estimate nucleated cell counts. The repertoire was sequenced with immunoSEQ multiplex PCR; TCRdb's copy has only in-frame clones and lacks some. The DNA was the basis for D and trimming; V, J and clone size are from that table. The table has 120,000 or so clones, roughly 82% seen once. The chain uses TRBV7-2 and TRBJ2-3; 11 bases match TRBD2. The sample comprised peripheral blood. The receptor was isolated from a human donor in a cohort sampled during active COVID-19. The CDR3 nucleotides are TGTGCCAGCAGCTCTATAGCGGGGGGGCCCGGAGATACGCAGTATTTT. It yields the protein CASSSIAGGPGDTQYF.